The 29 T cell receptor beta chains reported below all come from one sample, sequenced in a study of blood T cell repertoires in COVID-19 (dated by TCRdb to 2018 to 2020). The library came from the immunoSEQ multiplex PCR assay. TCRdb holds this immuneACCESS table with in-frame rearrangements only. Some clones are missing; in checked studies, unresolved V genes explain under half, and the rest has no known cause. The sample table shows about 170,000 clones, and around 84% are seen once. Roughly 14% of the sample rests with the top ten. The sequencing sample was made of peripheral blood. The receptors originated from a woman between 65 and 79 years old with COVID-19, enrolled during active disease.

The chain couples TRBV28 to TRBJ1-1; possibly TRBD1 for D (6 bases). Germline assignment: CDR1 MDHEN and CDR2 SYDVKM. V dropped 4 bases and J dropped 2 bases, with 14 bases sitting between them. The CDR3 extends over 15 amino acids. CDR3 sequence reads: CASSSPSRGNTEAFF. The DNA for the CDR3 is TGTGCCAGCAGTTCCCCCTCCAGGGGAAACACTGAAGCTTTCTTT.

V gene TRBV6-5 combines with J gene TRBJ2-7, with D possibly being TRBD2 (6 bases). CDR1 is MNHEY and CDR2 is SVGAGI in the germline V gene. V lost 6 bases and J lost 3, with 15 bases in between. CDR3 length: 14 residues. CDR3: CASRGGAAVYEQYV. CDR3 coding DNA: TGTGCCAGCAGAGGCGGGGCAGCAGTCTACGAGCAGTACGTC.

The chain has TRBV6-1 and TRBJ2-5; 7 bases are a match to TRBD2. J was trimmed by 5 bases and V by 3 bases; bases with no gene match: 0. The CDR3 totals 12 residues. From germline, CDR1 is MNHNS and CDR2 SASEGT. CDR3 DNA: TGTGCCAGCAGTGAGGGGGGGGAGACCCAGTACTTC. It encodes CASSEGGETQYF.

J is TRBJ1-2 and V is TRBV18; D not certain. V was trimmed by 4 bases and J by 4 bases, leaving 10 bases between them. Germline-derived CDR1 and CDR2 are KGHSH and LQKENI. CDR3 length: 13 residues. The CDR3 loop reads CASSLKQSYGYTF. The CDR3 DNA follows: TGTGCCAGCTCACTAAAACAGAGCTATGGCTACACCTTC.

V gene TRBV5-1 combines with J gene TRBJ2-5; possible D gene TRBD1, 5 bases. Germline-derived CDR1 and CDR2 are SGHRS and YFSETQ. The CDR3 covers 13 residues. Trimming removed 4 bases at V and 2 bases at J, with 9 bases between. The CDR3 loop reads CASSLGVQETQYF. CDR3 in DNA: TGCGCCAGCAGCCTAGGGGTGCAAGAGACCCAGTACTTC.

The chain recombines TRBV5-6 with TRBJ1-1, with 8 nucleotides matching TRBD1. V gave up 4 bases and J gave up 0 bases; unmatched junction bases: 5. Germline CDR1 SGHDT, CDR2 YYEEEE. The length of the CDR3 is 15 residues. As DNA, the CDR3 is TGTGCCAGCAGCCTGTGGGACAGGCTGAACACTGAAGCTTTCTTT. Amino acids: CASSLWDRLNTEAFF.

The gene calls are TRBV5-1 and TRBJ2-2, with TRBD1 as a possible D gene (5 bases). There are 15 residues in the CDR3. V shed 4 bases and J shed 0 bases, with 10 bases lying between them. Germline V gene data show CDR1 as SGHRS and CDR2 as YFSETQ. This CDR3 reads CASSPQGSNTGELFF. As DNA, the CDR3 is TGCGCCAGCAGCCCCCAGGGTTCGAACACCGGGGAGCTGTTTTTT.

Here the CDR3 reads CAPPGGAALIGNQPQHF. CDR3 DNA: TGTGCCCCTCCGGGGGGGGCCGCCTTAATTGGCAATCAGCCCCAGCATTTT. The chain has TRBV24-1 and TRBJ1-5, with D perhaps TRBD1 (6 bases). The germline gives CDR1 KGHDR, CDR2 SFDVKD. The CDR3 extends over 17 amino acids. Trimming shortened V by 12 bases and J by 2 bases, and 25 bases separated the two germline ends.

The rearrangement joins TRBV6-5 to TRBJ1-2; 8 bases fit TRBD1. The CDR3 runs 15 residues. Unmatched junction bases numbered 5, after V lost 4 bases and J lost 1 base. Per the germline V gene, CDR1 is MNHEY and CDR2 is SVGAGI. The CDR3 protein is CASSSPGQVNYGYTF. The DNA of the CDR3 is TGTGCCAGCAGTTCCCCGGGACAGGTTAACTATGGCTACACCTTC.

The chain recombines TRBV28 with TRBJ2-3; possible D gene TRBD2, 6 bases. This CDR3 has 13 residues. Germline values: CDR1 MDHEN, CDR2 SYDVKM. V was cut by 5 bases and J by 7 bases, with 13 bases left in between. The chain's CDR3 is CASSRDGLNTQYF. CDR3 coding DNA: TGTGCCAGCAGTCGGGACGGACTAAATACGCAGTATTTT. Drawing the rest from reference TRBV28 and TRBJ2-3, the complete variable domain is DVKVTQSSRYLVKRTGEKVFLECVQDMDHENMFWYRQDPGLGLRLIYFSYDVKMKEKGDIPEGYSVSREKKERFSLILESASTNQTSMYLCASSRDGLNTQYFGPGTRLTVL.

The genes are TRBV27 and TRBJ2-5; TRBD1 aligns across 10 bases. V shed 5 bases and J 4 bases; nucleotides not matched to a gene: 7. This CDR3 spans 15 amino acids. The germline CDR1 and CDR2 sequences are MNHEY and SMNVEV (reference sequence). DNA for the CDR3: TGTGCCAGCAGTACCGACAGGGGGCTTCGAGAGACCCAGTACTTC. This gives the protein CASSTDRGLRETQYF.

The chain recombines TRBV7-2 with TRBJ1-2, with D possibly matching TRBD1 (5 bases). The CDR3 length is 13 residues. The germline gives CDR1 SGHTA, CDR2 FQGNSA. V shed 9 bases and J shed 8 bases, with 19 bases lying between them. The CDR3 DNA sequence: TGTGCCAGTCTAGTAGGGGAATTTGAGGGCTACACCTTC. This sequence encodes CASLVGEFEGYTF.

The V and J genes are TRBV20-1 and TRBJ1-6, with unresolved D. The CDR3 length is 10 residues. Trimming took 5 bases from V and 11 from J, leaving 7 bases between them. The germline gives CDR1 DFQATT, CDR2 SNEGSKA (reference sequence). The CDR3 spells CSASGTPLHF. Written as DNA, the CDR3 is TGCAGTGCTTCCGGGACACCCCTCCACTTT.

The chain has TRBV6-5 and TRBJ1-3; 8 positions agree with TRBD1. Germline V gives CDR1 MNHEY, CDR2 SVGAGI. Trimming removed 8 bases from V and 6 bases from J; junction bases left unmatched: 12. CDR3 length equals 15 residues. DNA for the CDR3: TGTGCCAGCGGACGCTCAGGGGGCGAGATAAACACCATATATTTT. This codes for CASGRSGGEINTIYF.

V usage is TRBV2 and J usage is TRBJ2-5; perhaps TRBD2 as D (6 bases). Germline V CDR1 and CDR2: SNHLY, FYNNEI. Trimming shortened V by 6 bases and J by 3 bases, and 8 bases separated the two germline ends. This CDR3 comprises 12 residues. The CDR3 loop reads CASSREEETQYF. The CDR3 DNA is TGTGCCAGCAGCAGGGAGGAAGAGACCCAGTACTTC.

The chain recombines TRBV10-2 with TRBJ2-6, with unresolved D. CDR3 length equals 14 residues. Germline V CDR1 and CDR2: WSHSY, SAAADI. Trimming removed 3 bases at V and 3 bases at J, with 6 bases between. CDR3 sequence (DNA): TGCGCCAGCAGTGATGGTAGTGGGGCCAACGTCCTGACTTTC. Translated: CASSDGSGANVLTF.

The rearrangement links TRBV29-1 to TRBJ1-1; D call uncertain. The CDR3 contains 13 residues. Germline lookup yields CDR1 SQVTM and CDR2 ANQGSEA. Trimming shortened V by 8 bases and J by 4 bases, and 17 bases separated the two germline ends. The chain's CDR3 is CSCAVQVSTEAFF. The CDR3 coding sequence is TGCAGCTGTGCCGTCCAGGTTTCCACTGAAGCTTTCTTT. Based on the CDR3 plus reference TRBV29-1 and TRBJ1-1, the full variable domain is SAVISQKPSRDICQRGTSLTIQCQVDSQVTMMFWYRQQPGQSLTLIATANQGSEATYESGFVIDKFPISRPNLTFSTLTVSNMSPEDSSIYLCSCAVQVSTEAFFGQGTRLTVV.

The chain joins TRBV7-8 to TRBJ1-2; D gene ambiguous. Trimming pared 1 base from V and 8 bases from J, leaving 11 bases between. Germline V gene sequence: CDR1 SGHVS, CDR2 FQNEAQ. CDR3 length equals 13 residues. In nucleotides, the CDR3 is TGTGCCAGCAGCTTAGACTATTCGGGAGGCTACACCTTC. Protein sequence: CASSLDYSGGYTF.

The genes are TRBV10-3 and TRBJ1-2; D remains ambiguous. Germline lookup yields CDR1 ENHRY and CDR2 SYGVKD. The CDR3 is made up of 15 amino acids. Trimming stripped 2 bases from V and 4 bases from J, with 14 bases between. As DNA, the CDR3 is TGTGCCATCAGTGAGGAGGCATCGAGAACCTATGGCTACACCTTC. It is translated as CAISEEASRTYGYTF.

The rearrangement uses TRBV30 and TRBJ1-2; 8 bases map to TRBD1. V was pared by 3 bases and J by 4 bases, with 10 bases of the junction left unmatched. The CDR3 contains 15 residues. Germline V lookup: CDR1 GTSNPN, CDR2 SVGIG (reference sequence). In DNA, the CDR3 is TGTGCCTGGAGGCCCGAGGGCAGGGGGCTCTATGGCTACACCTTC. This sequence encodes CAWRPEGRGLYGYTF. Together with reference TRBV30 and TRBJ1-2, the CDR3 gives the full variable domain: SQTIHQWPATLVQPVGSPLSLECTVEGTSNPNLYWYRQAAGRGLQLLFYSVGIGQISSEVPQNLSASRPQDRQFILSSKKLLLSDSGFYLCAWRPEGRGLYGYTFGSGTRLTVV.

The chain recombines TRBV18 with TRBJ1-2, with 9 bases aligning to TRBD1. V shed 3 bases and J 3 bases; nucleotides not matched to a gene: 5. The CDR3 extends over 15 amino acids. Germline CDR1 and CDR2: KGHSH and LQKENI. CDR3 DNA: TGTGCCAGCTCACCCAACAGGGGGCTGGACTATGGCTACACCTTC. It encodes CASSPNRGLDYGYTF.

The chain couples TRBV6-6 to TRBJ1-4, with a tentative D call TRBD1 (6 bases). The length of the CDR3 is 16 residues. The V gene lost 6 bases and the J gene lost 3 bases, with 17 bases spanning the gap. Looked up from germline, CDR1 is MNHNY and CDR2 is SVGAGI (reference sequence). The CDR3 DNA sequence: TGTGCCAGCAGACCAACAGGGATCGGGGCTAATGAAAAACTGTTTTTT. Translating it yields CASRPTGIGANEKLFF.

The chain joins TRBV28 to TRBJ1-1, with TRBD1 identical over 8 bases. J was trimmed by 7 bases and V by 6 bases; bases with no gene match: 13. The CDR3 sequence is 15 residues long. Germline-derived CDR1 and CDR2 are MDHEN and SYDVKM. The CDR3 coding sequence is TGTGCCAGCAGCCAAACTCGCAGGGGGCGAGGTGAAGCTTTCTTT. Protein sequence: CASSQTRRGRGEAFF.

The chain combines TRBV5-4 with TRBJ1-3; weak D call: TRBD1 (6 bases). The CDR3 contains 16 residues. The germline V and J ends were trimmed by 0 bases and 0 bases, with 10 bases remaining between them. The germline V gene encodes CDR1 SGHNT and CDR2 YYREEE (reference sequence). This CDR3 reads CASSLAGQHSGNTIYF. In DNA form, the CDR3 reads TGTGCCAGCAGCTTGGCCGGACAGCACTCTGGAAACACCATATATTTT. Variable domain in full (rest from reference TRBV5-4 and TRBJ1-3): ETGVTQSPTHLIKTRGQQVTLRCSSQSGHNTVSWYQQALGQGPQFIFQYYREEENGRGNFPPRFSGLQFPNYSSELNVNALELDDSALYLCASSLAGQHSGNTIYFGEGSWLTVV.

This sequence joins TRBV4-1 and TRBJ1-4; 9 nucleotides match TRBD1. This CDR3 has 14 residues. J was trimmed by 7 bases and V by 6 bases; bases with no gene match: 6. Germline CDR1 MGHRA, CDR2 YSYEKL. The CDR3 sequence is CASRSPGQGEKLFF. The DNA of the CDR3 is TGCGCCAGCAGATCCCCGGGACAGGGTGAAAAACTGTTTTTT.

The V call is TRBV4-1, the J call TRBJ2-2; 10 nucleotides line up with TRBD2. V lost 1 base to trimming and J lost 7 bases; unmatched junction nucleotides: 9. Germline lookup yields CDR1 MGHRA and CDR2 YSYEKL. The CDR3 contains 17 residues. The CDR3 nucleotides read TGCGCCAGCAGCCAAGGCAGCGGGGGGGCAAGGATCGGGGAGCTGTTTTTT. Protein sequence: CASSQGSGGARIGELFF.

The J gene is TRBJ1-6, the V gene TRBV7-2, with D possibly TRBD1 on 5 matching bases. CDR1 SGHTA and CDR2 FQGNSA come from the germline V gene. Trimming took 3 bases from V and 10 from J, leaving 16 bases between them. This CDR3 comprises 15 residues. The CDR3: CASSFMSQGRSPLHF. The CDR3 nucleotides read TGTGCCAGCAGCTTCATGTCTCAGGGAAGGTCACCCCTCCACTTT.

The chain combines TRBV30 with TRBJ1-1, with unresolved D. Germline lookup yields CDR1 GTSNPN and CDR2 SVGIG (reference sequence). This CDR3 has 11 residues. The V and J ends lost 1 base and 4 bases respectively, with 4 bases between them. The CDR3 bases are TGTGCCTGGAGTGAGAGCACTGAAGCTTTCTTT. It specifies CAWSESTEAFF.

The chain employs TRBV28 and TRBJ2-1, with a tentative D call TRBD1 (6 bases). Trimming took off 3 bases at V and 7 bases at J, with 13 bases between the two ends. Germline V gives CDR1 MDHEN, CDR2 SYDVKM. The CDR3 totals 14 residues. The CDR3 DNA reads TGTGCCAGCAGTTTGGGGAGAAGGGGGAATGAGCAGTTCTTC. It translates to CASSLGRRGNEQFF.